This TCR beta chain derives from a study of blood T cell repertoires in COVID-19. Under the authors' procedure: The authors estimated nucleated cell counts from reference gene primer amplification. Sequenced by immunoSEQ multiplex PCR; TCRdb stores in-frame clones only, minus some. The V and J calls and the clone size are those of that table, but D and trimming were determined from the DNA. Of 75,000 to 95,000 clones in the sample, 80% to 85% are singletons; the top ten hold approximately 6.7%. Germline V gene sequence: CDR1 MGHRA, CDR2 YSYEKL. The length of the CDR3 is 14 residues. Between the trimmed V and J ends, which lost 0 bases and 9 bases, there was a span of 9 bases. This clone was counted only a few times.

This TCR derives from a man in his fifties or sixties with acute or convalescent COVID-19. The chain combines TRBV4-1 with TRBJ1-6, with D hard to call. The sequenced material came from peripheral blood. Written as DNA, the CDR3 is TGCGCCAGCAGCCAAGATCGGGGAGGTTCACCCCTCCACTTT. Amino acid sequence: CASSQDRGGSPLHF.